What follows are 24 T cell receptor beta chains derived from one specimen sequenced in a study of blood T cells in healthy people across ages. A second 7 to 11 cycle PCR used barcoded and J-beta primers. One entry per CDR3 protein, called by TCRdb with MiXCR from the 5' RACE reads. The table includes about 1,500,000 distinct CDR3 sequences, approximately 40% detected once. Sequencing input: blood. All receptors come from a woman aged 18 to 35 in good health.

The rearrangement uses TRBV12-3 or TRBV12-4 and TRBJ2-4; 8 bases agree with TRBD2. The DNA end favors TRBJ2-1, so the J call may be wrong. The CDR3 is made up of 15 amino acids. DNA of the CDR3: TGTGCCAGCAGTTTAGGCGGACTAGCTGAAGAGACCCAGTTCTTC. Amino acids: CASSLGGLAEETQFF.

The chain couples TRBV6-5 to TRBJ1-1; the D is unclear. The CDR3 contains 13 residues. Germline V gene lookup returns CDR1 MNHEY and CDR2 SVGAGI. Trimming removed 8 bases from V and 8 bases from J, with 18 bases in between. CDR3 amino acids: CASLRVVGSEAFF. The DNA for the CDR3 is TGTGCCAGCTTAAGGGTTGTCGGATCAGAAGCTTTCTTT.

The J gene is TRBJ2-5, the V gene TRBV7-3; TRBD2 is a possible D gene (6 bases). CDR3 size: 15 residues. Germline values: CDR1 SGHTA, CDR2 FQGTGA. V lost 4 bases to trimming and J lost 5 bases, with 17 bases between them. CDR3 region: CASSSRDSPRETQYF. As DNA, the CDR3 is TGTGCCAGCAGCTCCCGGGACTCCCCTCGGGAGACCCAGTACTTC.

The V call is TRBV20-1, the J call TRBJ2-3, with a tentative D call TRBD2 (6 bases). Per the germline V gene, CDR1 is DFQATT and CDR2 is SNEGSKA (reference sequence). V lost 3 bases and J lost 1, with 11 bases in between. The CDR3 consists of 14 residues. CDR3 in DNA: TGCAGTGCTAGGGGGACTGTACGCACAGATACGCAGTATTTT. This codes for CSARGTVRTDTQYF.

CDR3 sequence (DNA): TGTGCCAGCAGTTTTGAAAGGACCCGGGGCACCGGGGAGCTGTTTTTT. Amino acids: CASSFERTRGTGELFF. The V call is TRBV27, the J call TRBJ2-2, with a weak D call TRBD2 (5 bases). CDR1 and CDR2 from the germline V gene are MNHEY and SMNVEV (reference sequence). CDR3 size: 16 residues. V was shortened by 3 bases and J by 4 bases, with 15 bases between the two germline ends.

The CDR3 here is CASSASQGGGTGELFF. The CDR3 DNA reads TGTGCCAGCAGCGCCTCCCAGGGGGGGGGCACCGGGGAGCTGTTTTTT. The chain uses TRBV7-2 and TRBJ2-2; the D call may be TRBD1 or TRBD2 (7 bases each). V shed 5 bases and J shed 4 bases, with 17 bases lying between them. The CDR3 length is 16 residues. Germline V gene data show CDR1 as SGHTA and CDR2 as FQGNSA.

The rearrangement links TRBV6-5 to TRBJ2-3, with a possible D match to TRBD1 (5 bases). Germline V gene sequence: CDR1 MNHEY, CDR2 SVGAGI. This CDR3 region has 15 residues. The V gene lost 0 bases and the J gene lost 6 bases, with 13 bases spanning the gap. CDR3 bases: TGTGCCAGCAGTTACTCGATAAGGGGCCGGGATACGCAGTATTTT. Amino acid sequence: CASSYSIRGRDTQYF.

As for this clonotype: One junction end does not reproduce the germline sequence, and a read error may be involved. V gene TRBV5-1 combines with J gene TRBJ1-2; D unclear. CDR3 length: 13 residues. Germline V gene lookup returns CDR1 SGHRS and CDR2 YFSETQ. The CDR3 spells CAGSLRGDYGYTF. The DNA for the CDR3 is TGCGCCGGCAGCTTGAGAGGAGACTATGGCTACACCTTC.

V usage is TRBV30 and J usage is TRBJ2-5; D may correspond to TRBD1 or TRBD2 (5 bases each). The CDR3 totals 13 residues. Per germline, CDR1 GTSNPN and CDR2 SVGIG (reference sequence). The V end lost 0 bases, the J end lost 4 bases, and 9 bases lay between the germline ends. The CDR3 sequence is CAWSVMGTETQYF. The DNA for the CDR3 is TGTGCCTGGAGTGTAATGGGGACAGAGACCCAGTACTTC.

This clonotype has only a few counts. The rearrangement uses TRBV29-1 and TRBJ1-1; the D is unclear. Germline V lookup: CDR1 SQVTM, CDR2 ANQGSEA. This CDR3 is built from 12 residues. The V end was cut by 7 bases, the J end by 4 bases, with 13 bases between. CDR3: CSAVASSTEAFF. As DNA, the CDR3 is TGCAGCGCCGTCGCGTCGAGCACTGAAGCTTTCTTT.

This clonotype came up a few times. This sequence joins TRBV27 and TRBJ1-2; tentatively, D is TRBD1 (6 bases). Germline V gene lookup returns CDR1 MNHEY and CDR2 SMNVEV (reference sequence). V was trimmed by 2 bases and J by 4 bases, leaving 11 bases between them. CDR3 length: 14 residues. CDR3 in amino acids: CASSLGGPGYGYTF. The CDR3 DNA sequence: TGTGCCAGCAGTTTAGGGGGGCCTGGCTATGGCTACACCTTC.

This clonotype was seen only a few times. This CDR3 reads CATSLATNEKLFF. CDR3 coding DNA: TGTGCCACATCCCTGGCAACTAATGAAAAACTGTTTTTT. The chain has TRBV10-3 and TRBJ1-4; the D is unclear. V was shortened by 10 bases and J by 0 bases, with 9 bases between the two germline ends. The CDR3 totals 13 residues. Germline assignment: CDR1 ENHRY and CDR2 SYGVKD.

V gene TRBV3-1 combines with J gene TRBJ1-1; D unclear. Germline CDR1 reads LGHDT; CDR2 reads YNNKEL (reference sequence). Trimming stripped 4 bases from V and 4 bases from J, with 16 bases between. The CDR3 has 15 residues. CDR3 region: CASSREGKEATEAFF. The CDR3 DNA reads as TGTGCCAGCAGCCGAGAAGGGAAAGAGGCCACTGAAGCTTTCTTT.

The chain carries TRBV4-1 and TRBJ2-1; D uncertain. The CDR3 has 15 amino acids. V lost 1 base to trimming and J lost 2 bases, with 9 bases between them. CDR1 MGHRA and CDR2 YSYEKL come from the germline V gene. The CDR3 loop reads CASSQVPDPYNEQFF. In DNA form, the CDR3 reads TGCGCCAGCAGCCAAGTGCCAGATCCCTACAATGAGCAGTTCTTC.

A word on this clonotype: A read error may produce the germline difference seen at one junction end. The rearrangement links TRBV6-5 to TRBJ1-1; no firm D call. The CDR3 totals 13 residues. Germline V gene lookup returns CDR1 MNHEY and CDR2 SVGAGI. The CDR3 DNA is TGTGCCGGCCAGAGAACCATTAACACCGAAGCTTTCTTT. This translates into CAGQRTINTEAFF.

This clonotype was counted only a few times. The chain is built from TRBV2 and TRBJ2-2; D not resolved. Germline V lookup: CDR1 SNHLY, CDR2 FYNNEI. With 3 bases removed from V and 7 bases from J, the gap between germline ends came to 12 bases. This CDR3 is built from 14 residues. The CDR3 reads CASSDVVFVGELFF. CDR3 DNA: TGTGCCAGCAGTGATGTGGTCTTTGTCGGGGAGCTGTTTTTT.

This clonotype came up many times. The CDR3 protein is CSVITGTPYGYTF. CDR3 DNA sequence: TGCAGCGTTATCACCGGGACACCGTATGGCTACACCTTC. The V call is TRBV29-1, the J call TRBJ1-2, with D possibly matching TRBD1 (6 bases). This CDR3 region has 13 residues. Trimming took off 5 bases at V and 5 bases at J, with 15 bases between the two ends. From germline, CDR1 is SQVTM and CDR2 ANQGSEA.

The rearrangement joins TRBV9 to TRBJ1-6; D may be TRBD1 (5 bases). CDR3 size: 15 residues. Germline lookup yields CDR1 SGDLS and CDR2 YYNGEE. V was cut by 0 bases and J by 14 bases, with 18 bases left in between. The CDR3 region has the DNA TGTGCCAGCAGCGTAGGGGACCTGCACCGAGAGACCCTCCACTTT. Its protein is CASSVGDLHRETLHF.

This clonotype was picked up a small number of times. The chain links TRBV7-2 to TRBJ2-7, with 9 bases lining up with TRBD2. Per germline, CDR1 SGHTA and CDR2 FQGNSA. The V and J ends lost 3 bases and 6 bases, in that order; junction bases with no gene match: 9. The CDR3 sequence is 15 residues long. This chain's CDR3 is CASSLESGGRREQYF. The CDR3 coding sequence is TGTGCCAGCAGCTTGGAGAGCGGGGGGCGACGCGAGCAGTACTTC.

The chain employs TRBV12-3 or TRBV12-4 and TRBJ1-2; D call uncertain. The CDR3 contains 16 residues. Trimming left V 4 bases short and J 3 bases short, with 18 bases between. CDR3 nucleotide sequence: TGTGCCAGCAGTTCGGGCGGAGAAAGGGATGACTATGGCTACACCTTC. It encodes CASSSGGERDDYGYTF.

The chain carries TRBV18 and TRBJ2-1, with TRBD2 matching 9 bases. The CDR3 extends over 17 amino acids. The V gene's germline CDR1 is KGHSH and CDR2 LQKENI. The V segment lost 0 bases and the J segment 4 bases; nucleotides outside the gene matches: 7. CDR3 amino acids: CASSPPILAGKYNEQFF. The CDR3 DNA is TGTGCCAGCTCACCACCTATCCTAGCGGGGAAGTACAATGAGCAGTTCTTC. Variable domain in full (rest from reference TRBV18 and TRBJ2-1): NAGVMQNPRHLVRRRGQEARLRCSPMKGHSHVYWYRQLPEEGLKFMVYLQKENIIDESGMPKERFSAEFPKEGPSILRIQQVVRGDSAAYFCASSPPILAGKYNEQFFGPGTRLTVL.

J is TRBJ2-7 and V is TRBV4-1, with 11 bases that match TRBD2. The V and J ends lost 3 bases and 2 bases, in that order; junction bases with no gene match: 9. The CDR3 is 17 amino acids. CDR1 and CDR2 (germline): MGHRA, YSYEKL. As DNA, the CDR3 is TGCGCCAGCAGCCATTCGACTCTAGCGGGAGGAACCTACGAGCAGTACTTC. Protein product: CASSHSTLAGGTYEQYF.

The CDR3 DNA sequence: TGCAGTGCTAGATTGGAGCGGGAGGATACCTACAATGAGCAGTTCTTC. Encoded protein: CSARLEREDTYNEQFF. The J gene is TRBJ2-1, the V gene TRBV20-1; 9 nucleotides agree with TRBD2. The ends lost 2 bases at V and 2 bases at J; junction bases unmatched: 7. Germline values: CDR1 DFQATT, CDR2 SNEGSKA (reference sequence). This CDR3 region has 16 residues.

The chain joins TRBV10-3 to TRBJ1-5; possibly TRBD1 for D (5 bases). Germline V CDR1 and CDR2: ENHRY, SYGVKD. The CDR3 sequence is 13 residues long. Trimming took 6 bases from V and 3 from J, leaving 9 bases between them. The DNA of the CDR3 is TGTGCCATCAGCGGGACGACCAATCAGCCCCAGCATTTT. This encodes CAISGTTNQPQHF.